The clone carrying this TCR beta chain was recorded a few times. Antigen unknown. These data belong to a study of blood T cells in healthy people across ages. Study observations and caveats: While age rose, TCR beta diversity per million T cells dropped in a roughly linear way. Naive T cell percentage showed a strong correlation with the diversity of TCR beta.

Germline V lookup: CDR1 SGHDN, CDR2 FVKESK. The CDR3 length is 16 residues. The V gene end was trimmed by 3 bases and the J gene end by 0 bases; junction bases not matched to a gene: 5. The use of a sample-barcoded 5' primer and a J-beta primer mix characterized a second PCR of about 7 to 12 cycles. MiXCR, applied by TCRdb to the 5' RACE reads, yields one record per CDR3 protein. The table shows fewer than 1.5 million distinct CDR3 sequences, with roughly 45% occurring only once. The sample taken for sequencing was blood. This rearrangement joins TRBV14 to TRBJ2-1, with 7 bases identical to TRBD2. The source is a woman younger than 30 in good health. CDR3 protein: CASSHFGGTSYNEQFF. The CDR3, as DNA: TGTGCCAGCAGCCATTTCGGGGGGACCTCCTACAATGAGCAGTTCTTC.